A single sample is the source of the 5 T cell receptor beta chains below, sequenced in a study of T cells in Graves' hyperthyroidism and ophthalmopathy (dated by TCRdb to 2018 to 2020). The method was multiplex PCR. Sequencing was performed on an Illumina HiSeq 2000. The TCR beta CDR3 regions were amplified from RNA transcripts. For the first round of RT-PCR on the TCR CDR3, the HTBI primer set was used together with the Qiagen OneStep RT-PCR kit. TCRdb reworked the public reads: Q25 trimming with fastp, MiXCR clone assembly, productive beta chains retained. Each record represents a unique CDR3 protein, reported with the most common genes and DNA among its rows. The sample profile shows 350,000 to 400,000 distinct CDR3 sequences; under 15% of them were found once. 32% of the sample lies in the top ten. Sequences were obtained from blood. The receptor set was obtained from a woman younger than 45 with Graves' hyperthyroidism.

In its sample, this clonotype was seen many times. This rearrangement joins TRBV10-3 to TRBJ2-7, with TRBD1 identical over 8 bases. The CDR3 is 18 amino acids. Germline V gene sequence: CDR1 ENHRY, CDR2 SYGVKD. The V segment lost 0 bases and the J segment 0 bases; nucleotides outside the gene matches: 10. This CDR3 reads CAISESGRGHRGSYEQYF. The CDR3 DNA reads TGTGCCATCAGTGAGTCGGGCAGGGGGCATCGGGGCTCCTACGAGCAGTACTTC.

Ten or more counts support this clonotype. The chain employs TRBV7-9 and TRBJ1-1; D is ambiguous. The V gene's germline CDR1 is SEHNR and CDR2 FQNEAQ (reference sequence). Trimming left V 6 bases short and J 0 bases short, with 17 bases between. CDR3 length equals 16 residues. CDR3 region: CASRGRGGSMNTEAFF. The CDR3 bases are TGTGCCAGCAGGGGCCGGGGAGGGAGTATGAACACTGAAGCTTTCTTT.

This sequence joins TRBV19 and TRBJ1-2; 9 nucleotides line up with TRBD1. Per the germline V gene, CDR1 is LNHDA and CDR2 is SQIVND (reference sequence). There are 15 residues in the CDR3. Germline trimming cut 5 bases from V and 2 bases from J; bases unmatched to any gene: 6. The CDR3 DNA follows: TGTGCCAGTAGTTACGACGGGACAGGGAACTATGGCTACACCTTC. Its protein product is CASSYDGTGNYGYTF. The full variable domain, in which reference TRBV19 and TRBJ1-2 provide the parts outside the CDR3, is DGGITQSPKYLFRKEGQNVTLSCEQNLNHDAMYWYRQDPGQGLRLIYYSQIVNDFQKGDIAEGYSVSREKKESFPLTVTSAQKNPTAFYLCASSYDGTGNYGYTFGSGTRLTVV.

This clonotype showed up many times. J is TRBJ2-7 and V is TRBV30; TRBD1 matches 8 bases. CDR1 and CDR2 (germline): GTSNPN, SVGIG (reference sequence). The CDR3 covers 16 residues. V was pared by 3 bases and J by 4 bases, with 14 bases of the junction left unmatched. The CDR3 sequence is CAWRGPSGGSSYEQYF. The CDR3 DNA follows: TGTGCCTGGAGGGGACCCTCAGGGGGCTCCAGTTACGAGCAGTACTTC.

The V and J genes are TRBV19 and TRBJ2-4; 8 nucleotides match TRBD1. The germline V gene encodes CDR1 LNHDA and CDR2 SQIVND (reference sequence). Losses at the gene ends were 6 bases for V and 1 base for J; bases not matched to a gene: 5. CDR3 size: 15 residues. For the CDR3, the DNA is TGTGCCAGTAGCCCCAGGGGGCTTGCCAAAAACATTCAGTACTTC. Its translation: CASSPRGLAKNIQYF.